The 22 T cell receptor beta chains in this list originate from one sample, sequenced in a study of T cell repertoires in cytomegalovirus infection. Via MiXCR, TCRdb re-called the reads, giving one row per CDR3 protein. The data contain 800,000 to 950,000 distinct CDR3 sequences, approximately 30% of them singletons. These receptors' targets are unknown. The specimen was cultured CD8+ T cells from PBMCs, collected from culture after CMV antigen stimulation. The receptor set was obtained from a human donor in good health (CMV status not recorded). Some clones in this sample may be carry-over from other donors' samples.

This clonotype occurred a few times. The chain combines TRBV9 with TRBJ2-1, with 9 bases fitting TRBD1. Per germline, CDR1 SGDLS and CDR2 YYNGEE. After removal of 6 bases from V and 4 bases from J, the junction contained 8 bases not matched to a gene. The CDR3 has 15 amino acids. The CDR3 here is CASTPGTGPYNEQFF. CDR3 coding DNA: TGTGCCAGCACCCCCGGGACAGGGCCTTACAATGAGCAGTTCTTC.

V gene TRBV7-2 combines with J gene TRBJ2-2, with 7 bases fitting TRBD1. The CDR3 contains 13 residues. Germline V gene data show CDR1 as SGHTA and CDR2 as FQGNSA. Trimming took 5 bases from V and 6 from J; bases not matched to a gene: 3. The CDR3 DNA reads TGTGCCAGCAGCATCCAGGGGGCCGGGGAGCTGTTTTTT. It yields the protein CASSIQGAGELFF.

This chain's CDR3 is CASSYSFGGGETQYF. The CDR3 region has the DNA TGTGCCAGCAGTTACTCGTTTGGGGGTGGAGAGACCCAGTACTTC. The chain uses TRBV6-2 or TRBV6-3 and TRBJ2-5; tentatively, D is TRBD1 or TRBD2 (5 bases each). CDR1 and CDR2 (germline): MNHEY, SVGEGT. The CDR3 covers 15 residues. Trimming took off 0 bases at V and 4 bases at J, with 12 bases between the two ends.

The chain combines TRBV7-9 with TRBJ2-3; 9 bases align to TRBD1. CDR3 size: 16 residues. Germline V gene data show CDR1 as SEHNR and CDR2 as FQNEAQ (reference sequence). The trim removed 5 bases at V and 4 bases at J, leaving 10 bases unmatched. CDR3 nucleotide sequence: TGTGCCAGCAGCACCCCTAGACAGGGGGACGCAGATACGCAGTATTTT. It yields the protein CASSTPRQGDADTQYF. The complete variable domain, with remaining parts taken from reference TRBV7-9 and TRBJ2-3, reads DTGVSQNPRHKITKRGQNVTFRCDPISEHNRLYWYRQTLGQGPEFLTYFQNEAQLEKSRLLSDRFSAERPKGSFSTLEIQRTEQGDSAMYLCASSTPRQGDADTQYFGPGTRLTVL.

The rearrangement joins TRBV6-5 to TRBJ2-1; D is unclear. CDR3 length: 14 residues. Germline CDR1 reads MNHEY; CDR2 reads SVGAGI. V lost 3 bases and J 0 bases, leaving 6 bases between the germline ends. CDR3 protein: CASSYRASYNEQFF. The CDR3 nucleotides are TGTGCCAGCAGTTATAGGGCCTCCTACAATGAGCAGTTCTTC.

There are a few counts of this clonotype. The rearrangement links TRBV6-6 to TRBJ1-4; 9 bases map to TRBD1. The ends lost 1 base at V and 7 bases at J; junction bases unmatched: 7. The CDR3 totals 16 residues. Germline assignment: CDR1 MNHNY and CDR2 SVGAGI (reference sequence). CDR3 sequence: CASSYLPGQGTEKLFF. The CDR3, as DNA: TGTGCCAGCAGTTACTTGCCGGGACAGGGAACTGAAAAACTGTTTTTT.

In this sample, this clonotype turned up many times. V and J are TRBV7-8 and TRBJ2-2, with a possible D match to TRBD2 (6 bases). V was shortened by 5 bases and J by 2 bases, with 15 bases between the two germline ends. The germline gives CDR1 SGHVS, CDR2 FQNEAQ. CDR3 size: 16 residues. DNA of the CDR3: TGTGCCAGCAGCCCCTCCGGAGGGCAAAACACCGGGGAGCTGTTTTTT. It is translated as CASSPSGGQNTGELFF.

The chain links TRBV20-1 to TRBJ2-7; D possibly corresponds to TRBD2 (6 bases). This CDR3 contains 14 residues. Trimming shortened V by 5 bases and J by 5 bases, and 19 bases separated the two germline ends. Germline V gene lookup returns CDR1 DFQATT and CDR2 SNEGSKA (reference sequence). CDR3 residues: CSAGGTLGVHEQYF. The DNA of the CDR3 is TGCAGTGCTGGGGGGACCTTGGGCGTCCACGAGCAGTACTTC.

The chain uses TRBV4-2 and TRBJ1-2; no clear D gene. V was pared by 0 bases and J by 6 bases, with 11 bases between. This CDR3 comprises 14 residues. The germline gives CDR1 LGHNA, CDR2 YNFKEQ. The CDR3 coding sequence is TGTGCCAGCAGCCAAGAAAGAGCCTTCGATGGCTACACCTTC. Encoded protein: CASSQERAFDGYTF.

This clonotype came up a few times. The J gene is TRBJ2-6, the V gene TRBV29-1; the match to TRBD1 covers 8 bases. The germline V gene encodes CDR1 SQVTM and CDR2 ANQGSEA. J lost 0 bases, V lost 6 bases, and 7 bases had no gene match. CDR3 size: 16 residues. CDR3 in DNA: TGCAGCGTGGTATCCAGGGGGCCCTCTGGGGCCAACGTCCTGACTTTC. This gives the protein CSVVSRGPSGANVLTF.

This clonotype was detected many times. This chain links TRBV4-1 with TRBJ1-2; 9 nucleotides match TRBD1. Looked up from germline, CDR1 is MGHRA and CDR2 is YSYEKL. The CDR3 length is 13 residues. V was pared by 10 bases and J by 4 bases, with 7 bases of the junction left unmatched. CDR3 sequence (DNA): TGCGCCACCACGGGGACAGGGACCTATGGCTACACCTTC. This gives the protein CATTGTGTYGYTF.

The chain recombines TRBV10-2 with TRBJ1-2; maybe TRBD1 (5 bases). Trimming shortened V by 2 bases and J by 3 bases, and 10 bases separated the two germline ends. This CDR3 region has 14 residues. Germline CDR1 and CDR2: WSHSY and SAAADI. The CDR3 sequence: CASSERGVYYGYTF. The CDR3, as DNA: TGCGCCAGCAGTGAGAGGGGAGTTTACTATGGCTACACCTTC.

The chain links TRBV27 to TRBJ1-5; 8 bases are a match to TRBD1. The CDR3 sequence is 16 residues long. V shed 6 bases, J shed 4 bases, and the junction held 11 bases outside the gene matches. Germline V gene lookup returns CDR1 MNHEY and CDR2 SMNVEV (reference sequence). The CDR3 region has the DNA TGTGCCAGCAGCTCCTCGGACAGGGCCTGGAATCAGCCCCAGCATTTT. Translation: CASSSSDRAWNQPQHF.

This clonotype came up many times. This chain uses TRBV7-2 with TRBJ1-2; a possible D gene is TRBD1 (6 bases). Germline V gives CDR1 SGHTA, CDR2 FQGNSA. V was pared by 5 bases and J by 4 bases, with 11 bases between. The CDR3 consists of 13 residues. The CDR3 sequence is CASSEQGSYGYTF. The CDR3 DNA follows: TGTGCCAGCAGCGAACAGGGTTCCTATGGCTACACCTTC.

CDR3 DNA: TGCGCCAGCAGCCAAGATGTTGGGGATGGCTACACCTTC. The encoded protein is CASSQDVGDGYTF. The chain couples TRBV4-1 to TRBJ1-2; D not certain. CDR3 length: 13 residues. V lost 0 bases and J 6 bases, leaving 8 bases between the germline ends. The germline CDR1 and CDR2 sequences are MGHRA and YSYEKL.

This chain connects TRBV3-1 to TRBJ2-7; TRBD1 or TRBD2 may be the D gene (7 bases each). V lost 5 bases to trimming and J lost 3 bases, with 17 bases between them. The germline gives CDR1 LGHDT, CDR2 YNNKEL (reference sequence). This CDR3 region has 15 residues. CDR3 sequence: CASSYGRGGGYEQYF. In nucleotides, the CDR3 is TGTGCCAGCAGCTACGGCAGGGGGGGAGGCTACGAGCAGTACTTC.

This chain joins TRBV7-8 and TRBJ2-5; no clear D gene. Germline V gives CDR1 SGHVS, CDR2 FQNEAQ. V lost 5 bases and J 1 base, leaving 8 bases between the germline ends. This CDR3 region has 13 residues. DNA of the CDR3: TGTGCCAGCAGCGTCGACATCCAAGAGACCCAGTACTTC. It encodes CASSVDIQETQYF. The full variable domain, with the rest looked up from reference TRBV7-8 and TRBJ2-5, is GAGVSQSPRYKVAKRGQDVALRCDPISGHVSLFWYQQALGQGPEFLTYFQNEAQLDKSGLPSDRFFAERPEGSVSTLKIQRTQQEDSAVYLCASSVDIQETQYFGPGTRLLVL.

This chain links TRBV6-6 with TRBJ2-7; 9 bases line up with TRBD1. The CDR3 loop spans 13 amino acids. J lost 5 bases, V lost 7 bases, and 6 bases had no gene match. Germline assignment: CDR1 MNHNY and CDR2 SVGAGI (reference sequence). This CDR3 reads CASIPDRGNEQYF. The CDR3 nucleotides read TGTGCCAGCATCCCGGACAGGGGTAACGAGCAGTACTTC.

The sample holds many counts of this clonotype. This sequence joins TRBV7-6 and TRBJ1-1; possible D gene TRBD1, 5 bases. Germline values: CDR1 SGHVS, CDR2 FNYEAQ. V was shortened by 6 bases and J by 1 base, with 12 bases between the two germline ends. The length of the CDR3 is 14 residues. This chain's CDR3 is CASSTVGGNTEAFF. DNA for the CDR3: TGTGCCAGCAGTACCGTGGGGGGGAACACTGAAGCTTTCTTT.

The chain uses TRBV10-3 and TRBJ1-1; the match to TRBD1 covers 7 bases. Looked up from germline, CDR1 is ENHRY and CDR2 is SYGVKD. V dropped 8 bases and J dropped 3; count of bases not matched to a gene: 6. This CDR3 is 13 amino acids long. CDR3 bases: TGTGCCATCCAGGGGGTCAAGTACACTGAAGCTTTCTTT. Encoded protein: CAIQGVKYTEAFF.

The CDR3 spells CSVIGGPDTQYF. The CDR3 nucleotides read TGCAGCGTTATAGGGGGCCCAGATACGCAGTATTTT. The chain is built from TRBV29-1 and TRBJ2-3, with TRBD1 matching over 7 bases. Looked up from germline, CDR1 is SQVTM and CDR2 is ANQGSEA. Trimming cost V 5 bases and J 4 bases; bases outside gene matches: 3. This CDR3 is 12 amino acids long.

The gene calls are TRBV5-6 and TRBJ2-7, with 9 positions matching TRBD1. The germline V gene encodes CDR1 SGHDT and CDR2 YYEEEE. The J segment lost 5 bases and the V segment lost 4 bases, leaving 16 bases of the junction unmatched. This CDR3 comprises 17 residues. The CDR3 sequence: CASSTLGFTGGFNEQYF. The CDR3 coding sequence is TGTGCCAGCAGCACCTTGGGGTTTACAGGGGGCTTCAACGAGCAGTACTTC.